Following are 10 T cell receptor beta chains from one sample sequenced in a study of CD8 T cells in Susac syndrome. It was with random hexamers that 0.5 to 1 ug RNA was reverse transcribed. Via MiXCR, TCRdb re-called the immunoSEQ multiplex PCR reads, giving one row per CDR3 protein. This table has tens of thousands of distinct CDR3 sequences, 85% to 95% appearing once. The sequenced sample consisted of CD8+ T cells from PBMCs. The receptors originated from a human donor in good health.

The CDR3 reads CASSLSMEPWELFF. CDR3 bases: TGTGCCAGCAGCTTATCCATGGAGCCCTGGGAGCTGTTTTTT. This rearrangement joins TRBV7-9 to TRBJ2-2; D remains unclear. V lost 2 bases to trimming and J lost 9 bases, with 13 bases between them. The CDR3 runs to 14 residues. Germline lookup yields CDR1 SEHNR and CDR2 FQNEAQ (reference sequence).

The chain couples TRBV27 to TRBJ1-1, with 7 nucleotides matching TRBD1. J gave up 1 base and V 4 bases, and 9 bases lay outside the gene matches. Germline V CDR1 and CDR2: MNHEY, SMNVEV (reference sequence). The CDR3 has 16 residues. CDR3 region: CASSSPRGGRNTEAFF. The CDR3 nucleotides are TGTGCCAGCAGTTCCCCCAGGGGGGGGCGGAACACTGAAGCTTTCTTT.

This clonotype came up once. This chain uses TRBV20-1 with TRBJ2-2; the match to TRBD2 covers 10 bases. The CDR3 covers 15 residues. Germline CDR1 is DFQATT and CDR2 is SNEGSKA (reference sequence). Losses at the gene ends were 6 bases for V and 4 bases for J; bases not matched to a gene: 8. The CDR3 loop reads CSAIAGGPITGELFF. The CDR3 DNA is TGCAGTGCAATAGCGGGGGGCCCGATCACCGGGGAGCTGTTTTTT.

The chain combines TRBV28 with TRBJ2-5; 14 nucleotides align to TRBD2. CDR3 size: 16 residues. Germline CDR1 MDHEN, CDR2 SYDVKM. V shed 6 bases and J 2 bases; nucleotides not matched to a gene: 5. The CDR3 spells CASRLGTSGGQETQYF. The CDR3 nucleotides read TGTGCCAGCAGACTCGGGACTAGCGGGGGACAAGAGACCCAGTACTTC.

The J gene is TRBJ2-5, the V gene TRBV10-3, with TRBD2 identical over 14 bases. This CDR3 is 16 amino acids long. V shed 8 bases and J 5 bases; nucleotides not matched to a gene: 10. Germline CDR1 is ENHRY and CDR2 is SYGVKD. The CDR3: CAIGPGLAGAKETQYF. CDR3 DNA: TGTGCCATCGGGCCGGGACTAGCGGGAGCTAAGGAGACCCAGTACTTC.

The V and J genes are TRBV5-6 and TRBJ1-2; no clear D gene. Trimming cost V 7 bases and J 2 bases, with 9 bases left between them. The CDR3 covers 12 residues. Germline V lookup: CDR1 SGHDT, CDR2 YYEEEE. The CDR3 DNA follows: TGTGCCAGCTGGGTAGGGAACTATGGCTACACCTTC. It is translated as CASWVGNYGYTF.

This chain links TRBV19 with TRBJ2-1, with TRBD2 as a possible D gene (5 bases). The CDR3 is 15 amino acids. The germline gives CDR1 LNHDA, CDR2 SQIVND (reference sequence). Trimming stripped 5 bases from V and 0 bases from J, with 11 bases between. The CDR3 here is CASSLTGGSYNEQFF. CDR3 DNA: TGTGCCAGTAGTTTGACTGGAGGCTCCTACAATGAGCAGTTCTTC.

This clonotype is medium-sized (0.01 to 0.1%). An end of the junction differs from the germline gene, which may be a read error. The CDR3 DNA reads as TGCGCCAGCAGCCAACTAACGGGAGGCAATGAGCAGTTCTTC. It translates to CASSQLTGGNEQFF. V is TRBV7-9 and J is TRBJ2-1; 7 bases align to TRBD2. The germline gives CDR1 SEHNR, CDR2 FQNEAQ (reference sequence). This CDR3 has 14 residues.

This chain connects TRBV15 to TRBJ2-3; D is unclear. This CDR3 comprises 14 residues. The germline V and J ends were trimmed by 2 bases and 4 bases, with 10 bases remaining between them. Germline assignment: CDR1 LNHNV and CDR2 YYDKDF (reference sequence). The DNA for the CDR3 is TGTGCCACCAGCAGATCCCGAGGCGCAGATACGCAGTATTTT. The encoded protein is CATSRSRGADTQYF.

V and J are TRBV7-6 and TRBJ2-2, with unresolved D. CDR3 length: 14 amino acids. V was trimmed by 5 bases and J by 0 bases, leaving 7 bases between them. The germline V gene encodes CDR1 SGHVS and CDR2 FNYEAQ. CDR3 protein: CASSGEANTGELFF. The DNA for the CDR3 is TGTGCCAGCAGCGGAGAAGCGAACACCGGGGAGCTGTTTTTT.